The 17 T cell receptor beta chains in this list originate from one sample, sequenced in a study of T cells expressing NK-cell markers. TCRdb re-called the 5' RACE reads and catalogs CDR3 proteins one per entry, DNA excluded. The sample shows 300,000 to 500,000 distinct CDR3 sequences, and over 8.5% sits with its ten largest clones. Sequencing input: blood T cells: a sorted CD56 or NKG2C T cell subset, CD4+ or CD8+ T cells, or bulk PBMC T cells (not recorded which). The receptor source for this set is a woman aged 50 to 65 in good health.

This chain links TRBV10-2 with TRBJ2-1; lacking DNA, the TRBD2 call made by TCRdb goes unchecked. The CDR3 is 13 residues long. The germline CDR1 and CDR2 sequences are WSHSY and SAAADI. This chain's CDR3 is CASSETGLDEQFF.

This CDR3 is CATSDWASRELFF. This chain links TRBV24-1 with TRBJ2-2; TCRdb proposes TRBD1, but this gene call is untestable without DNA. The CDR3 loop spans 13 amino acids. CDR1 and CDR2 from the germline V gene are KGHDR and SFDVKD.

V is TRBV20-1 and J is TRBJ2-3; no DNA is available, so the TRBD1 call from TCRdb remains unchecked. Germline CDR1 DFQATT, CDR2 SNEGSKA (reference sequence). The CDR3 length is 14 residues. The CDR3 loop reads CSASFGTGSDTQYF.

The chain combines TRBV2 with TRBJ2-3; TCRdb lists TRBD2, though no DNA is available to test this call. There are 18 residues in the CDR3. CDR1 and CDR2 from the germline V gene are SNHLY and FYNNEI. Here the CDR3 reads CASSAHSGTSASTDTQYF. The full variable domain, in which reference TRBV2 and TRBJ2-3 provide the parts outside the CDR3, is EPEVTQTPSHQVTQMGQEVILRCVPISNHLYFYWYRQILGQKVEFLVSFYNNEISEKSEIFDDQFSVERPDGSNFTLKIRSTKLEDSAMYFCASSAHSGTSASTDTQYFGPGTRLTVL.

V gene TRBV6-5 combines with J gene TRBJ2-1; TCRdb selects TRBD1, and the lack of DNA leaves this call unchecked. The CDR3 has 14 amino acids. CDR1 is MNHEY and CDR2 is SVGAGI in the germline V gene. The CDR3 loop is CASSDRGRDNEQFF.

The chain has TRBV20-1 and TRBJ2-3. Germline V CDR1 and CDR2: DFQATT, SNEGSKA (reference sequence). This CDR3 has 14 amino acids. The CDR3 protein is CSARVQTRTDTQYF.

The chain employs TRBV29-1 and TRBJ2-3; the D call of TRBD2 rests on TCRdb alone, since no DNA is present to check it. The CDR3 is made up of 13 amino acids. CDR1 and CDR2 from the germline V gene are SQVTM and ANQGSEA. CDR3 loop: CSVRRELADTQYF.

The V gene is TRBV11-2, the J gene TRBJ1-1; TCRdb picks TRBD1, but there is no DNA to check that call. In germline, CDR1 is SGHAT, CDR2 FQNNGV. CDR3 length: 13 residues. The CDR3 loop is CASSSRQGFGAFF.

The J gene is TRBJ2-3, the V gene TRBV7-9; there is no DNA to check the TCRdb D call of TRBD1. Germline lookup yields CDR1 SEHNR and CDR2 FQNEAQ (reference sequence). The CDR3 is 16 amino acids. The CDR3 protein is CASIQGQGKWADTQYF.

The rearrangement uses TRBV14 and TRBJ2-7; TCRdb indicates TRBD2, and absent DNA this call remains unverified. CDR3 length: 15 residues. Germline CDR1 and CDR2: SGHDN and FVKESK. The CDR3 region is CASSGSGTRSYEQYF.

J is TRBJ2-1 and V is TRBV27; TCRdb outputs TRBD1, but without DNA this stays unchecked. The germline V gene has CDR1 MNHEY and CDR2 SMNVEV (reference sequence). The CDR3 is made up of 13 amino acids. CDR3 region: CASSLEGGTVQFF.

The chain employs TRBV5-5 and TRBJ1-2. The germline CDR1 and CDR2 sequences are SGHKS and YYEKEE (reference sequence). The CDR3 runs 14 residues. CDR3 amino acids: CASSLVWQTYGYTF.

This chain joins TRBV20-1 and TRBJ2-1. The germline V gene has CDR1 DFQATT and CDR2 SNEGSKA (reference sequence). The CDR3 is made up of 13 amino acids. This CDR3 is CSARLADVNEQFF.

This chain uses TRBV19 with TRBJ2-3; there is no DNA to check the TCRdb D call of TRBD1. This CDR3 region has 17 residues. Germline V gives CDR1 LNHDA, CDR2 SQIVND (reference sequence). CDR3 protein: CASRSGRRGRAEDTQYF.

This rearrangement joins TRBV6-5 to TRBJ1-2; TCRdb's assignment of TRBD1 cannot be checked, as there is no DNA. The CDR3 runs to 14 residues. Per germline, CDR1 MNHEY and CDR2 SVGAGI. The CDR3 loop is CASSRHAGQTDYTF.

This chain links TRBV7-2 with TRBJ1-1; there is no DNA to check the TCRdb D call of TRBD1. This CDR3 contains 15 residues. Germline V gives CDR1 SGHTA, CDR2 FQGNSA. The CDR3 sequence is CASSLGPELNTEAFF.

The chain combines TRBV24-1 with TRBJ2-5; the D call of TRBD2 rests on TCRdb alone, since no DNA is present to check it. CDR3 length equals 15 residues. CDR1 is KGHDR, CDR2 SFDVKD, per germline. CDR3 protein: CATSDSPDSQETQYF.